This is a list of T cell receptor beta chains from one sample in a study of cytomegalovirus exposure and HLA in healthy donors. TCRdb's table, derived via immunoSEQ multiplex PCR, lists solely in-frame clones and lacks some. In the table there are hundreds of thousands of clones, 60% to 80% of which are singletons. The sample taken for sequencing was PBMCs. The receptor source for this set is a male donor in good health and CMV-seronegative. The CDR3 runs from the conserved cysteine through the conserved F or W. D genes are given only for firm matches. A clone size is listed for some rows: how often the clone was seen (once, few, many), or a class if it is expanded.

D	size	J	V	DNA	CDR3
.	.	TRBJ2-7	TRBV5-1	TGCGCCAGCAGCTTGACTGGACAGGAGCAGTACTTC	CASSLTGQEQYF
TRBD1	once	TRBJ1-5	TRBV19	TGTGCCAGTAGTATAGATGGGACAGGGATCAATCAGCCCCAGCATTTT	CASSIDGTGINQPQHF
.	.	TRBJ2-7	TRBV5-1	TGCGCCAGCAGCTTGTTTTCGGCTAGCAAGGCCTACGAGCAGTACTTC	CASSLFSASKAYEQYF
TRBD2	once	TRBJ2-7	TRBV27	TGTGCCAGCAGTTTATCAGGCGGGAGGTTCTCCTACGAGCAGTACTTC	CASSLSGGRFSYEQYF
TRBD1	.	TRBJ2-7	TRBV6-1	TGTGCCAGCCGGACAGGGGTCTACGAGCAGTACTTC	CASRTGVYEQYF
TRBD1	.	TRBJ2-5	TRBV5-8	TGTGCCAGCAGCCCCCGACAGGGAGAAGAGACCCAGTACTTC	CASSPRQGEETQYF
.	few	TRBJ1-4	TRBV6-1	TGTGCCACCACCAGTGACGGACTCGTCGAAAAACTGTTTTTT	CATTSDGLVEKLFF
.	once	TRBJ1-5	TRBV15	TGTGCCACCAGCAAGTGGCTTCAGCCCCAGCATTTT	CATSKWLQPQHF
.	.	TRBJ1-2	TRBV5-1	TGCGCCAGCAGCTTGGCGGTTTCCTATGGCTACACCTTC	CASSLAVSYGYTF
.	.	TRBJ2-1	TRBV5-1	TGCGCCAGCAGCTTGCCCAGGGACTCCTACAATGAGCAGTTCTTC	CASSLPRDSYNEQFF
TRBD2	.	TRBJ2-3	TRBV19	TGTGCCAGTAGTATATCGAAAGCGGGAGGGCCCCCAGATACGCAGTATTTT	CASSISKAGGPPDTQYF
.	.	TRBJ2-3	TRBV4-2	TGTGCCAGCAGCCACCGGGGGGCGGAACCAGGGGATACGCAGTATTTT	CASSHRGAEPGDTQYF
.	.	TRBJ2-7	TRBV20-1	TGCAGTGCTAGACAGGGCTACGAGCAGTACTTC	CSARQGYEQYF
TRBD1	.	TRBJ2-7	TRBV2	TGTGCCAGCAGTGCGGAGCCGGGGACAGGCTACGAGCAGTACTTC	CASSAEPGTGYEQYF
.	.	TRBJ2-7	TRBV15	TGTGCCACCGGCAGGGACTCCTACGAGCAGTACTTC	CATGRDSYEQYF
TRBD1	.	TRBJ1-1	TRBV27	TGTGCCAGCCGACGACGACAGGGATCGAACACTGAAGCTTTCTTT	CASRRRQGSNTEAFF
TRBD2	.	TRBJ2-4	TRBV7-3	TGTGCCAGCAGCTTAGGCGGCAGGGAGGGTGGAAGGAGCAAAAACATTCAGTACTTC	CASSLGGREGGRSKNIQYF
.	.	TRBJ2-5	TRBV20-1	TGCAGTGCTTCTCCGGGAACGGCCCAGTACTTC	CSASPGTAQYF
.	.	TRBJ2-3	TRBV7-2	TGTGCCAGCAGCTCGTCCACGAGCCCAGATACGCAGTATTTT	CASSSSTSPDTQYF
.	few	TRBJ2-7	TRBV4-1	TGCGCCAGCAGCCCCCTCGGCGGAAACCTCTACGAGCAGTACTTC	CASSPLGGNLYEQYF
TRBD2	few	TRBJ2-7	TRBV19	TGTGCCAGTAGTATTAGTGGCGGGAGTCGCGAGCAGTACTTC	CASSISGGSREQYF
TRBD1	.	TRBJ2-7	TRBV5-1	TGCGCCAGCAAGGACAGGGATGGCTACGAGCAGTACTTC	CASKDRDGYEQYF
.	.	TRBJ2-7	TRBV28	TGTGCCAGCAGCCGGACTGGACTGGGAAGGGAGCAGTACTTC	CASSRTGLGREQYF
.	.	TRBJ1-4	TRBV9	TGTGCCAGCAGCGTGCAATTTGGCAGGGAGGGTGAAAAACTGTTTTTT	CASSVQFGREGEKLFF
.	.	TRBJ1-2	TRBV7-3	TGTGCCAGCAGCTTAACGGGGGGTGAGGGCTACACCTTC	CASSLTGGEGYTF
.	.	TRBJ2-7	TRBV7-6	TGTGCCAGCAGCTTCCAAGCGGATTACGAGCAGTACTTC	CASSFQADYEQYF
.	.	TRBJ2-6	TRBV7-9	TGTGCCAGCAGCTCCCGACAGGCTGGGGCCAACGTCCTGACTTTC	CASSSRQAGANVLTF
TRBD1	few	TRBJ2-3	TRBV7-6	TGTGCCAGCAGCACCAGACAGGGAATGGGGCAGTATTTT	CASSTRQGMGQYF
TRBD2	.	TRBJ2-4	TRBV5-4	TGTGCCAGCAGCTCCCCAGCGGGGAACAAAAACATTCAGTACTTC	CASSSPAGNKNIQYF